These 18 T cell receptor beta chains were all obtained from the same sample, sequenced in a study of blood T cell repertoires in COVID-19. Assay: immunoSEQ multiplex PCR; the TCRdb copy retains only in-frame clones and omits some. The table lists around 150,000 clones, 75% to 90% of them singletons. The specimen was peripheral blood. These receptors came from an older woman with active or convalescent COVID-19.

This sequence joins TRBV7-9 and TRBJ1-3; D is perhaps TRBD1 (5 bases). CDR1 SEHNR and CDR2 FQNEAQ come from the germline V gene (reference sequence). The CDR3 consists of 15 residues. V was cut by 0 bases and J by 2 bases, with 8 bases left in between. The CDR3 region is CASSLAGEAGNTIYF. CDR3 nucleotide sequence: TGTGCCAGCAGCTTAGCGGGGGAGGCTGGAAACACCATATATTTT.

The rearrangement uses TRBV2 and TRBJ1-1; TRBD1 agrees at 10 bases. CDR1 is SNHLY and CDR2 is FYNNEI in the germline V gene. V lost 6 bases to trimming and J lost 0 bases; unmatched junction nucleotides: 1. The CDR3 extends over 14 amino acids. The CDR3 nucleotides read TGTGCCAGCAGCGGGACAGGGGTGAACACTGAAGCTTTCTTT. Protein product: CASSGTGVNTEAFF.

The chain couples TRBV10-1 to TRBJ2-3, with 9 nucleotides matching TRBD2. Germline V lookup: CDR1 WNHNN, CDR2 SYGVQD (reference sequence). The CDR3 sequence is 13 residues long. Germline trimming cut 6 bases from V and 6 bases from J; bases unmatched to any gene: 4. CDR3 sequence (DNA): TGCGCCAGCAGCTCTCTAGCGGGGGATACGCAGTATTTT. Its protein product is CASSSLAGDTQYF.

This rearrangement joins TRBV6-2 or TRBV6-3 to TRBJ1-5, with 10 bases lining up with TRBD1. J was trimmed by 6 bases and V by 4 bases; bases with no gene match: 12. The CDR3 has 17 residues. Germline loops: CDR1 MNHEY, CDR2 SVGEGT. Here the CDR3 DNA reads TGTGCCAGCAGTTCGTTGGTTGGGACAGGGGTTGCTCAGCCCCAGCATTTT. It specifies CASSSLVGTGVAQPQHF.

The V gene is TRBV5-6, the J gene TRBJ2-2; D call uncertain. The CDR3 spans 16 residues. Trimming pared 0 bases from V and 3 bases from J, leaving 12 bases between. Germline V gene lookup returns CDR1 SGHDT and CDR2 YYEEEE. The CDR3 reads CASSLGTTRDTGELFF. The CDR3 coding sequence is TGTGCCAGCAGCTTGGGAACTACGCGAGACACCGGGGAGCTGTTTTTT. Variable domain in full (rest from reference TRBV5-6 and TRBJ2-2): DAGVTQSPTHLIKTRGQQVTLRCSPKSGHDTVSWYQQALGQGPQFIFQYYEEEERQRGNFPDRFSGHQFPNYSSELNVNALLLGDSALYLCASSLGTTRDTGELFFGEGSRLTVL.

This clone was counted only a few times. The chain's CDR3 is CASRDSGGSYEQYF. For the CDR3, the DNA is TGTGCCAGCAGAGATAGCGGGGGATCCTACGAGCAGTACTTC. The chain carries TRBV13 and TRBJ2-7, with TRBD2 matching 9 bases. The V segment lost 6 bases and the J segment 1 base; nucleotides outside the gene matches: 4. The CDR3 loop spans 14 amino acids. Germline assignment: CDR1 PRHDT and CDR2 FYEKMQ (reference sequence).

The chain couples TRBV19 to TRBJ2-7; weak D call: TRBD2 (5 bases). The CDR3 has 13 residues. Trimming stripped 3 bases from V and 0 bases from J, with 6 bases between. Germline CDR1 and CDR2: LNHDA and SQIVND (reference sequence). CDR3: CASSIGSSYEQYF. The CDR3 DNA is TGTGCCAGTAGTATTGGGAGCTCCTACGAGCAGTACTTC.

The V call is TRBV5-4, the J call TRBJ1-5; 9 bases align to TRBD1. This CDR3 is 15 amino acids long. V was pared by 4 bases and J by 1 base, with 3 bases of the junction left unmatched. From germline, CDR1 is SGHNT and CDR2 YYREEE (reference sequence). In DNA form, the CDR3 reads TGTGCCAGCAGCGACGGGACAGGGAGCAATCAGCCCCAGCATTTT. Translation gives CASSDGTGSNQPQHF.

V usage is TRBV19 and J usage is TRBJ2-1; 8 nucleotides align to TRBD2. The germline gives CDR1 LNHDA, CDR2 SQIVND (reference sequence). The V and J ends lost 1 base and 5 bases, in that order; junction bases with no gene match: 10. The CDR3 contains 17 residues. This CDR3 is CASSIGSGGVSHNEQFF. In DNA form, the CDR3 reads TGTGCCAGTAGTATAGGCAGCGGGGGAGTGTCACACAATGAGCAGTTCTTC.

The J gene is TRBJ2-2, the V gene TRBV5-8; 10 nucleotides match TRBD2. The CDR3 length is 18 residues. Germline CDR1 reads SGHTS; CDR2 reads YDEGEE. V was pared by 2 bases and J by 0 bases, with 7 bases of the junction left unmatched. DNA for the CDR3: TGTGCCAGCAGCTTATTGGGTAGCGGGGGGACGAACACCGGGGAGCTGTTTTTT. It yields the protein CASSLLGSGGTNTGELFF.

The chain recombines TRBV5-1 with TRBJ1-1; tentative D call: TRBD1 (5 bases). The germline V gene has CDR1 SGHRS and CDR2 YFSETQ. V lost 0 bases to trimming and J lost 7 bases, with 13 bases between them. CDR3 length: 14 amino acids. In nucleotides, the CDR3 is TGCGCCAGCAGCTTGGAGGCGGGGCGGGGTGAAGCTTTCTTT. It yields the protein CASSLEAGRGEAFF.

There are a few counts of this clone. The chain links TRBV7-2 to TRBJ1-3; a possible D gene is TRBD1 (6 bases). Trimming removed 6 bases at V and 4 bases at J, with 13 bases between. From germline, CDR1 is SGHTA and CDR2 FQGNSA. This CDR3 contains 14 residues. The CDR3 reads CASRPTGSGNTIYF. As DNA, the CDR3 is TGTGCCAGCAGGCCTACAGGGTCGGGAAACACCATATATTTT.

V usage is TRBV11-2 and J usage is TRBJ1-2, with 7 bases identical to TRBD1. The CDR3 is 15 amino acids. Per the germline V gene, CDR1 is SGHAT and CDR2 is FQNNGV. With 2 bases clipped from V and 6 bases from J, the junction kept 9 bases outside the gene matches. In nucleotides, the CDR3 is TGTGCCAGCAGCTTAACGACAGGGCGGAAAGATGGCTACACCTTC. Protein: CASSLTTGRKDGYTF.

The V and J genes are TRBV11-3 and TRBJ2-7, with D perhaps matching TRBD1 (6 bases). The V and J ends lost 5 bases and 0 bases respectively, with 14 bases between them. Germline V lookup: CDR1 SGHNT, CDR2 YENEEA. The CDR3 is 15 residues long. The DNA of the CDR3 is TGTGCCAGCAGCGTAGCCGGACAGCACTCCTACGAGCAGTACTTC. Protein product: CASSVAGQHSYEQYF. The whole variable domain, filled in from reference TRBV11-3 and TRBJ2-7, reads EAGVVQSPRYKIIEKKQPVAFWCNPISGHNTLYWYLQNLGQGPELLIRYENEEAVDDSQLPKDRFSAERLKGVDSTLKIQPAELGDSAVYLCASSVAGQHSYEQYFGPGTRLTVT.

This clone has just one count. The same CDR3 also results from other DNA sequences found in this sample. This chain links TRBV10-3 with TRBJ1-4, with D possibly being TRBD1 (5 bases). Germline loops: CDR1 ENHRY, CDR2 SYGVKD. The CDR3 is 12 amino acids. Deletions cut 5 bases from V and 6 bases from J, with 7 bases between. This CDR3 reads CAISQGDEKLFF. The CDR3 DNA reads TGTGCCATCAGTCAGGGTGATGAAAAACTGTTTTTT.

This chain links TRBV30 with TRBJ1-5; D unresolved. The germline V gene has CDR1 GTSNPN and CDR2 SVGIG (reference sequence). The ends were cut back, 2 bases at V and 0 bases at J, with 2 bases in the middle. The CDR3 is 12 amino acids. DNA of the CDR3: TGTGCCTGGAGTCGTAGCAATCAGCCCCAGCATTTT. Its translation is CAWSRSNQPQHF.

The chain combines TRBV23-1 with TRBJ2-7, with 10 bases fitting TRBD1. TRBV23-1 belongs to the ORF category, with a function that is uncertain. The CDR3 is made up of 16 amino acids. V was clipped by 2 bases and J by 3 bases; unmatched bases: 7. In DNA, the CDR3 is TGCGCCAGCAGTCAAACCGGGACAGGGGCCTACTACGAGCAGTACTTC. Amino acid sequence: CASSQTGTGAYYEQYF.

V gene TRBV10-3 combines with J gene TRBJ2-3, with a possible D match to TRBD2 (6 bases). This CDR3 has 11 residues. Trimming took off 8 bases at V and 11 bases at J, with 14 bases between the two ends. Per the germline V gene, CDR1 is ENHRY and CDR2 is SYGVKD. Here the CDR3 DNA reads TGTGCCATCTCCCGGGACTTAGAGCAGTATTTT. Translated: CAISRDLEQYF.